This entry lists 19 T cell receptor beta chains sequenced from one sample in a study of T cells after posttransplantation cyclophosphamide. Libraries were prepared by immunoSEQ multiplex PCR; TCRdb keeps only in-frame clonotypes and omits some of them. The table includes fewer than 7,000 clones, over 70% detected once. Material for sequencing was memory CD4+ T cells sorted from blood. Every receptor here comes from a woman in her fifties or sixties in good health and a related stem cell transplant donor.

V usage is TRBV15 and J usage is TRBJ2-3, with TRBD1 as a possible D gene (5 bases). Looked up from germline, CDR1 is LNHNV and CDR2 is YYDKDF (reference sequence). The CDR3 is 15 amino acids. Deletions cut 0 bases from V and 3 bases from J, with 10 bases between. The CDR3 spells CATSRDWAGTDTQYF. CDR3 nucleotides: TGTGCCACCAGCAGAGATTGGGCAGGGACAGATACGCAGTATTTT.

This chain joins TRBV19 and TRBJ2-7, with a tentative D call TRBD2 (5 bases). Trimming pared 6 bases from V and 3 bases from J, leaving 15 bases between. This CDR3 contains 14 residues. Germline V gene sequence: CDR1 LNHDA, CDR2 SQIVND (reference sequence). Written as DNA, the CDR3 is TGTGCCAGTAGGAAAGGGCGAGGGAACTACGAGCAGTACTTC. This codes for CASRKGRGNYEQYF. The full variable domain, rest sourced from reference TRBV19 and TRBJ2-7, is DGGITQSPKYLFRKEGQNVTLSCEQNLNHDAMYWYRQDPGQGLRLIYYSQIVNDFQKGDIAEGYSVSREKKESFPLTVTSAQKNPTAFYLCASRKGRGNYEQYFGPGTRLTVT.

The rearrangement joins TRBV4-3 to TRBJ1-4, with D perhaps matching TRBD1 (5 bases). The CDR3 sequence is 15 residues long. V was clipped by 2 bases and J by 4 bases, with 11 bases between them. Germline lookup yields CDR1 LGHNA and CDR2 YSLEER. For the CDR3, the DNA is TGCGCCAGCAGCCAATACTTCGACAGTAATGAAAAACTGTTTTTT. It is translated as CASSQYFDSNEKLFF.

J is TRBJ2-1 and V is TRBV12-5; 10 bases align to TRBD1. V was clipped by 3 bases and J by 7 bases; unmatched bases: 9. This CDR3 has 16 residues. Germline V gene data show CDR1 as LGHNT and CDR2 as FRNRAP. CDR3 in amino acids: CASGFKPGQGFNEQFF. CDR3 DNA sequence: TGTGCTAGTGGTTTCAAACCGGGACAGGGGTTTAATGAGCAGTTCTTC. The variable domain in full, with the rest retrieved from reference TRBV12-5 and TRBJ2-1, is DARVTQTPRHKVTEMGQEVTMRCQPILGHNTVFWYRQTMMQGLELLAYFRNRAPLDDSGMPKDRFSAEMPDATLATLKIQPSEPRDSAVYFCASGFKPGQGFNEQFFGPGTRLTVL.

The chain recombines TRBV4-3 with TRBJ2-7; 10 bases are shared with TRBD2. V lost 2 bases to trimming and J lost 1 base; unmatched junction nucleotides: 5. Germline loops: CDR1 LGHNA, CDR2 YSLEER. The CDR3 has 16 amino acids. The CDR3 bases are TGCGCCAGCAGCCAATCGACTAGCGGGTTGTCCTACGAGCAGTACTTC. Translation gives CASSQSTSGLSYEQYF.

The V gene is TRBV2, the J gene TRBJ2-7; TRBD2 might be the D (6 bases). This CDR3 contains 16 residues. From germline, CDR1 is SNHLY and CDR2 FYNNEI. V was clipped by 3 bases and J by 0 bases, with 15 bases between them. Here the CDR3 DNA reads TGTGCCAGCAGTGATGGGGCCGCTAGCGCCTCCTACGAGCAGTACTTC. Protein product: CASSDGAASASYEQYF. Filled out from reference TRBV2 and TRBJ2-7, the complete variable domain reads EPEVTQTPSHQVTQMGQEVILRCVPISNHLYFYWYRQILGQKVEFLVSFYNNEISEKSEIFDDQFSVERPDGSNFTLKIRSTKLEDSAMYFCASSDGAASASYEQYFGPGTRLTVT.

This chain connects TRBV30 to TRBJ2-3; 7 positions match TRBD2. The CDR3 consists of 16 residues. Germline V gene sequence: CDR1 GTSNPN, CDR2 SVGIG (reference sequence). J lost 0 bases, V lost 0 bases, and 6 bases had no gene match. The CDR3: CAWSVRLAASTDTQYF. The DNA for the CDR3 is TGTGCCTGGAGTGTACGTCTAGCGGCTAGCACAGATACGCAGTATTTT.

The table lists this clone with a few counts. The chain couples TRBV10-3 to TRBJ2-7, with TRBD1 identical over 9 bases. With 5 bases clipped from V and 4 bases from J, the junction kept 9 bases outside the gene matches. This CDR3 is 15 amino acids long. The V gene's germline CDR1 is ENHRY and CDR2 SYGVKD. Here the CDR3 DNA reads TGTGCCATCAGTACCGGGTTGGGACAGGGATACGAGCAGTACTTC. Translating gives CAISTGLGQGYEQYF.

The rearrangement links TRBV14 to TRBJ1-2; 7 bases match TRBD1. V shed 3 bases, J shed 4 bases, and the junction held 5 bases outside the gene matches. CDR3 length: 14 amino acids. CDR1 and CDR2 from the germline V gene are SGHDN and FVKESK. The CDR3 DNA reads TGTGCCAGCAGCCACGCGGGACAGATCTATGGCTACACCTTC. Encoded protein: CASSHAGQIYGYTF.

This clone showed up just a few times. This chain joins TRBV28 and TRBJ1-5; D possibly corresponds to TRBD1 (5 bases). The CDR3 covers 18 residues. Germline V gene lookup returns CDR1 MDHEN and CDR2 SYDVKM. V dropped 6 bases and J dropped 0 bases, with 21 bases sitting between them. In DNA form, the CDR3 reads TGTGCCAGCAGCCTCCTATTCCTGCAGGGCAATAGCAATCAGCCCCAGCATTTT. Translation: CASSLLFLQGNSNQPQHF.

This rearrangement joins TRBV10-1 to TRBJ1-5, with 9 bases identical to TRBD1. The CDR3 is made up of 14 amino acids. Losses at the gene ends were 6 bases for V and 4 bases for J; bases not matched to a gene: 4. Germline CDR1 WNHNN, CDR2 SYGVQD (reference sequence). CDR3 in DNA: TGCGCCAGCAGGGAAGGACAGGGGAATCAGCCCCAGCATTTT. It yields the protein CASREGQGNQPQHF.

V and J are TRBV6-5 and TRBJ1-2; 9 bases line up with TRBD1. Germline assignment: CDR1 MNHEY and CDR2 SVGAGI. J was trimmed by 8 bases and V by 5 bases; bases with no gene match: 6. This CDR3 has 13 residues. The CDR3 sequence: CASSEQGARGYTF. DNA for the CDR3: TGTGCCAGCAGTGAACAGGGGGCGCGGGGCTACACCTTC.

This clone showed up just once. The gene calls are TRBV10-1 and TRBJ2-7, with 13 positions matching TRBD2. V was pared by 6 bases and J by 1 base, with 24 bases of the junction left unmatched. From germline, CDR1 is WNHNN and CDR2 SYGVQD (reference sequence). The CDR3 extends over 22 amino acids. CDR3 protein: CASSPAALGLAGEPLGSYEQYF. The CDR3 DNA is TGCGCCAGCAGCCCCGCCGCCCTTGGACTAGCGGGAGAGCCTCTGGGGTCCTACGAGCAGTACTTC.

The chain has TRBV28 and TRBJ2-1; no definite D call. Germline lookup yields CDR1 MDHEN and CDR2 SYDVKM. The CDR3 is 12 residues long. Trimming cost V 7 bases and J 6 bases, with 10 bases left between them. The CDR3 DNA reads as TGTGCCAGCACCTTCAGGCGCAATGAGCAGTTCTTC. Amino acids: CASTFRRNEQFF.

The chain has TRBV6-1 and TRBJ1-1; TRBD1 might be the D (6 bases). V was shortened by 0 bases and J by 4 bases, with 12 bases between the two germline ends. The CDR3 loop spans 15 amino acids. In germline, CDR1 is MNHNS, CDR2 SASEGT. In DNA form, the CDR3 reads TGTGCCAGCAGTGAAGCGCACAGGGTGGGCACTGAAGCTTTCTTT. Its protein is CASSEAHRVGTEAFF.

The chain recombines TRBV11-2 with TRBJ2-1; TRBD2 aligns across 9 bases. CDR1 and CDR2 (germline): SGHAT, FQNNGV. The ends lost 6 bases at V and 3 bases at J; junction bases unmatched: 3. The CDR3 covers 14 residues. In DNA form, the CDR3 reads TGTGCCAGCAGATCTAGCGGGGTCTACAATGAGCAGTTCTTC. Translated: CASRSSGVYNEQFF.

The rearrangement links TRBV28 to TRBJ1-2, with D maybe TRBD1 (6 bases). Germline V gene lookup returns CDR1 MDHEN and CDR2 SYDVKM. Trimming removed 5 bases from V and 2 bases from J, with 12 bases in between. The CDR3 is made up of 14 amino acids. The CDR3 region is CASSPGTGNYGYTF. In DNA form, the CDR3 reads TGTGCCAGCAGTCCCGGTACAGGGAACTATGGCTACACCTTC.

By proportion, this clone is medium-sized. The chain combines TRBV2 with TRBJ2-2; D gene uncertain. This CDR3 comprises 11 residues. CDR1 is SNHLY, CDR2 FYNNEI, per germline. Trimming stripped 5 bases from V and 7 bases from J, with 5 bases between. Here the CDR3 reads CASSYNGELFF. CDR3 DNA: TGTGCCAGCAGTTATAACGGGGAGCTGTTTTTT.

DNA of the CDR3: TGTGCCAGCAGTCGACTATGGCGAGGGAACACTGAAGCTTTCTTT. Amino acid sequence: CASSRLWRGNTEAFF. The chain employs TRBV5-8 and TRBJ1-1; no reliable D call. Germline V gives CDR1 SGHTS, CDR2 YDEGEE. The length of the CDR3 is 15 residues. V dropped 5 bases and J dropped 1 base, with 15 bases sitting between them.